Detailed here is one T cell receptor beta chain. Its antigen remains unknown. These data are taken from a study of human T cells and chemical hapten exposure. Study-level background: The upper back received 0.01% DPC by patch testing, with results read at 6 days.

Study results and caveats: DPC sensitization did not alter TCRs above 1 in 1000 frequency.

Documented time point: patch test 2, 6 weeks after DPC sensitization. Treatment: therapeutic diphenylcyclopropenone sensitization with weekly scalp DPC. Library preparation tagged each individual cDNA molecule with a unique molecular identifier. TCRdb re-called the RACE reads through MiXCR, storing one row per CDR3 protein. Of tens of thousands of distinct CDR3 sequences in the sample, less than 10% were seen once. The receptor comes from a woman between 45 and 60 years old with alopecia areata. Some clones in this sample may be carry-over from other donors' samples. This specimen was whole blood, taken in connection with sensitization to the hapten diphenylcyclopropenone (DPC).

CDR3 nucleotide sequence: TGTGCCAGCAGTTCCTTTTGGGGGACTAGCGGGAGACCGAACCAAGAGACCCAGTACTTC. Protein sequence: CASSSFWGTSGRPNQETQYF. The J gene is TRBJ2-5, the V gene TRBV6-9, with TRBD2 matching 14 bases. CDR3 size: 20 residues. V lost 4 bases, J lost 0 bases, and 13 bases stayed unmatched. Germline CDR1 is MNHGY and CDR2 is SVAAGI.